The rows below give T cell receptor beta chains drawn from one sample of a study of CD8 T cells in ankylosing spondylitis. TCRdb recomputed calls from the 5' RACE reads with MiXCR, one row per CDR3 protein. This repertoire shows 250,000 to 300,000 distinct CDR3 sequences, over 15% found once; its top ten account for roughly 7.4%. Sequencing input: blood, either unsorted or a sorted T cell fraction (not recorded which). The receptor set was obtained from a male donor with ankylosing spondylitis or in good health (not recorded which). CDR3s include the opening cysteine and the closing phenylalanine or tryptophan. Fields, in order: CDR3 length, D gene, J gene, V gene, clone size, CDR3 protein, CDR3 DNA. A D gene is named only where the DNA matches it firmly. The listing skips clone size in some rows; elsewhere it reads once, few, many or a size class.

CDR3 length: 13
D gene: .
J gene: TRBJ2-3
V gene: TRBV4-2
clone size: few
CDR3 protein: CASSQFQGGSQYF
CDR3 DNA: TGTGCCAGCAGCCAATTTCAAGGGGGGTCGCAGTATTTT

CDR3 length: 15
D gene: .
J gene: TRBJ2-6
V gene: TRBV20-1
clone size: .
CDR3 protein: CSARAISSGANVLTF
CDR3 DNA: TGCAGTGCTAGAGCGATCTCCTCTGGGGCCAACGTCCTGACTTTC

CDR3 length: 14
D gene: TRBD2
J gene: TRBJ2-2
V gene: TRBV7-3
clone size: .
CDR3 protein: CASSRTSGPGELFF
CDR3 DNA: TGTGCCAGCAGCCGGACTAGCGGGCCCGGGGAGCTGTTTTTT

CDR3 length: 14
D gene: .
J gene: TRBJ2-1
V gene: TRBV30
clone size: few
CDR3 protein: CAWSTGAVWNEQFF
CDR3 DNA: TGTGCCTGGAGTACCGGGGCCGTGTGGAATGAGCAGTTCTTC

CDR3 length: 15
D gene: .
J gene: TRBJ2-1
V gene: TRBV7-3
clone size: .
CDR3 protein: CASSPPGVPYNEQFF
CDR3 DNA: TGTGCCAGCAGCCCCCCCGGGGTACCCTACAATGAGCAGTTCTTC

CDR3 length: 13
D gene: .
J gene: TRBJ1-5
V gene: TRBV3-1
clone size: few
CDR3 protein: CASSPQGHQPQHF
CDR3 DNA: TGTGCCAGCAGCCCCCAGGGACATCAGCCCCAGCATTTT

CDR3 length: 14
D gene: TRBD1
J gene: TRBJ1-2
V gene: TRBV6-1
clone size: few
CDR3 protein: CASSLDRVSHGYTF
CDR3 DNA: TGTGCCAGCAGCCTGGACAGGGTTTCTCATGGCTACACCTTC

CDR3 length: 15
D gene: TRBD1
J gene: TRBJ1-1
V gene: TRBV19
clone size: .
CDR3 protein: CASSMGYRGNTEAFF
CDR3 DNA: TGTGCCAGTAGTATGGGCTACAGGGGGAACACTGAAGCTTTCTTT

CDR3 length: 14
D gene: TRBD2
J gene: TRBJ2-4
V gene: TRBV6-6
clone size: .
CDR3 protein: CASSYSVGGNIQYF
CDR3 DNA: TGTGCCAGCAGTTACTCGGTCGGGGGGAACATTCAGTACTTC

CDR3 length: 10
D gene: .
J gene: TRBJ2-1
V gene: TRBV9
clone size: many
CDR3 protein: CASSGNEQFF
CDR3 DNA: TGTGCCAGCAGCGGCAATGAGCAGTTCTTC

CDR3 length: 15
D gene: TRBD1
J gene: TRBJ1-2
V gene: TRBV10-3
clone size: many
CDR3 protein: CAISDRDRVFYGYTF
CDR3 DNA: TGTGCCATCAGTGACCGGGACAGGGTCTTCTATGGCTACACCTTC

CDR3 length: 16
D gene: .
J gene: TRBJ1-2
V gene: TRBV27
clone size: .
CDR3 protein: CASSLSPSGHPYGYTF
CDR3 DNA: TGTGCCAGCAGTTTATCACCCTCGGGACACCCGTATGGCTACACCTTC

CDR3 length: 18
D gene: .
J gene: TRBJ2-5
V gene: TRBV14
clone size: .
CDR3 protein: CASSPKKATISIQETQYF
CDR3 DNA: TGTGCCAGCAGCCCTAAAAAAGCGACGATATCGATTCAAGAGACCCAGTACTTC

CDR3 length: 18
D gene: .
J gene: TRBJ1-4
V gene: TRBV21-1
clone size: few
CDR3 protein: CASSKRARTATTNEKLFF
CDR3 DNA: TGTGCCAGCAGCAAGAGGGCCCGGACAGCCACAACTAATGAAAAACTGTTTTTT

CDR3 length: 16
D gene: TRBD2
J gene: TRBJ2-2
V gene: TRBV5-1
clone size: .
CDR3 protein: CASSLPTSGGAGELFF
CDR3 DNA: TGCGCCAGCAGCCTGCCTACTAGCGGGGGGGCCGGGGAGCTGTTTTTT

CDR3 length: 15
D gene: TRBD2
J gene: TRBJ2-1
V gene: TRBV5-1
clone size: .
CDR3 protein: CASRPGLAAYNEQFF
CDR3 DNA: TGCGCCAGCAGACCCGGACTAGCAGCCTACAATGAGCAGTTCTTC

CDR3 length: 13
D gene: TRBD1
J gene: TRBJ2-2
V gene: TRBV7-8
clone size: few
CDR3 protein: CASRNRGTGELFF
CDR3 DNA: TGTGCCAGCAGGAACAGGGGGACCGGGGAGCTGTTTTTT

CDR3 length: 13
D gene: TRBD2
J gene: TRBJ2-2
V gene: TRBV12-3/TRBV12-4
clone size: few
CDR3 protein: CASRNSGTGELFF
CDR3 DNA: TGTGCCAGCAGGAATAGCGGGACCGGGGAGCTGTTTTTT

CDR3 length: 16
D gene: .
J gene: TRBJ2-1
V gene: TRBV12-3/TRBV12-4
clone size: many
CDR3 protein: CASSRNLQSTHNEQFF
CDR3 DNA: TGTGCCAGCAGCCGAAACCTACAAAGTACTCACAATGAGCAGTTCTTC

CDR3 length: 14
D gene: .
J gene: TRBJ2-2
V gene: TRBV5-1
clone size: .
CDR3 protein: CASSQDNRAGELFF
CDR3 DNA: TGCGCCAGCAGCCAGGATAACAGGGCCGGGGAGCTGTTTTTT

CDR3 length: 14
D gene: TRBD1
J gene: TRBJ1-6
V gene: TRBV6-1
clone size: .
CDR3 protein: CATDRGAYNSPLHF
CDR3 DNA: TGTGCCACAGACAGGGGCGCCTATAATTCACCCCTCCACTTT

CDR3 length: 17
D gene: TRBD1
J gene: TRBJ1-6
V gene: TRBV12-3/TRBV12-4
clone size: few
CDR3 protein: CASRPRGGQVHNSPLHF
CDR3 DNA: TGTGCCAGCAGACCCAGGGGGGGACAGGTCCATAATTCACCCCTCCACTTT

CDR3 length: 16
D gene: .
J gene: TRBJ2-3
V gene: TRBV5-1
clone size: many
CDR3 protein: CASSLVGRGSTDTQYF
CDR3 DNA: TGCGCCAGCAGCTTGGTTGGCAGGGGAAGCACAGATACGCAGTATTTT

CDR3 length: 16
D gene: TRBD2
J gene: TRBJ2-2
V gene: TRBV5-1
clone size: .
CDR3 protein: CASSLAGLSNTGELFF
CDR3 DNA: TGCGCCAGCAGCCTAGCGGGACTCTCGAACACCGGGGAGCTGTTTTTT

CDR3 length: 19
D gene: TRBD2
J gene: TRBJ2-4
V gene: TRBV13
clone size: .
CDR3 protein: CASSPGGGIGGRAKNIQYF
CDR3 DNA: TGTGCCAGCAGCCCTGGCGGGGGGATAGGGGGTCGGGCCAAAAACATTCAGTACTTC

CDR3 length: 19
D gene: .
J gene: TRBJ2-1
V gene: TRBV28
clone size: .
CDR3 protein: CASPRETAFSPHEDNEQFF
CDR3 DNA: TGTGCCAGCCCCCGGGAGACAGCGTTCTCTCCTCATGAGGACAATGAGCAGTTCTTC

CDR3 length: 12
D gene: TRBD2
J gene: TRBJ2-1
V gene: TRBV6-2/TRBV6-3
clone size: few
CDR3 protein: CASSYPRELLFF
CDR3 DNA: TGTGCCAGCAGTTACCCGCGGGAGTTGTTATTCTTC

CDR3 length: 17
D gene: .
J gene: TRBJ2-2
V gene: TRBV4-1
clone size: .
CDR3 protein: CASSQEVGRGWAGELFF
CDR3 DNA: TGCGCCAGCAGCCAGGAAGTGGGAAGGGGCTGGGCCGGGGAGCTGTTTTTT

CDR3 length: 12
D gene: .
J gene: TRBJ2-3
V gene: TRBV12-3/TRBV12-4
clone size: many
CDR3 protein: CASRQSTDTQYF
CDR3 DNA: TGTGCCAGCAGACAGAGCACAGATACGCAGTATTTT

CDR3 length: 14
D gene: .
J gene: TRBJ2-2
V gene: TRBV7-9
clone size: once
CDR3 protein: CASSQTENTGELFF
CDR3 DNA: TGTGCCAGCAGCCAGACCGAGAACACCGGGGAGCTGTTTTTT

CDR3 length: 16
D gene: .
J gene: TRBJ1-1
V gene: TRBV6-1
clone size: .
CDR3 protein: CVSTPRPGRVGTEAFF
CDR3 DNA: TGTGTCAGCACCCCTCGTCCAGGGCGGGTAGGGACTGAAGCTTTCTTT

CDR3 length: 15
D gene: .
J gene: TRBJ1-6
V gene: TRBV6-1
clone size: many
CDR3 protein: CASSPSGTPNSPLHF
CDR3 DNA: TGTGCCAGCAGTCCCTCCGGGACCCCCAATTCACCCCTCCACTTT

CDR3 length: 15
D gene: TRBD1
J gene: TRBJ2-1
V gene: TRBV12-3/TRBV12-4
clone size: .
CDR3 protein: CASSFRTGGYNEQFF
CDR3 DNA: TGTGCCAGCAGTTTCCGGACAGGGGGCTACAATGAGCAGTTCTTC

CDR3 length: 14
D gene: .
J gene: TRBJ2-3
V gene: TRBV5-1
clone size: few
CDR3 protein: CASSVISSTDTQYF
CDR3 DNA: TGCGCCAGCAGCGTGATTTCTAGCACAGATACGCAGTATTTT